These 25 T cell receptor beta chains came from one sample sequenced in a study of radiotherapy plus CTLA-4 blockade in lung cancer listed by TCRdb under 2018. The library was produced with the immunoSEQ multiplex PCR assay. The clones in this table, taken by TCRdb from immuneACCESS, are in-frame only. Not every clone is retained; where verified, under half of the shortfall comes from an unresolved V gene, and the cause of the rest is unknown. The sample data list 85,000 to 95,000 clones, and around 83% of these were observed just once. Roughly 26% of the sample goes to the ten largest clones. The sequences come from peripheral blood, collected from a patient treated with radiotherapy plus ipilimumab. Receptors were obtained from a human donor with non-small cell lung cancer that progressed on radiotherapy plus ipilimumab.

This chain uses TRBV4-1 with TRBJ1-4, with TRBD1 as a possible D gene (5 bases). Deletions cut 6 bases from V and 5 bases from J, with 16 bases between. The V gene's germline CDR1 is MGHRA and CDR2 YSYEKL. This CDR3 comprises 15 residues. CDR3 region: CASRVTSGINEKLFF. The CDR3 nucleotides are TGCGCCAGCAGGGTCACTTCAGGGATAAATGAAAAACTGTTTTTT.

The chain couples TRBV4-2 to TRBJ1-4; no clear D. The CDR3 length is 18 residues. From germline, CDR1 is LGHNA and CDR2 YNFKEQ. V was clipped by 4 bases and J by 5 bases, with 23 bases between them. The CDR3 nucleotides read TGTGCCAGCAGCCCCCGGGAGACACAACTGCCGGGGAATGAAAAACTGTTTTTT. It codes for CASSPRETQLPGNEKLFF.

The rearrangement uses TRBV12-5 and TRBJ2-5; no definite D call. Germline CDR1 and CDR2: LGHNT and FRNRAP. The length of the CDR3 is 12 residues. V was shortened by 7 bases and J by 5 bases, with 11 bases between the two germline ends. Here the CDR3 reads CASASLGETQYF. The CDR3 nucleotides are TGTGCTAGTGCTTCGTTGGGGGAGACCCAGTACTTC.

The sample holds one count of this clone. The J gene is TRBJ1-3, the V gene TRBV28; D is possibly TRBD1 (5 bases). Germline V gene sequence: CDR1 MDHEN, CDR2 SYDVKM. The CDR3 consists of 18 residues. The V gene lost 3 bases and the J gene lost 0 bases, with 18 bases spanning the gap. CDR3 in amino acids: CASSFDFSAGASGNTIYF. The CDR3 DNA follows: TGTGCCAGCAGTTTTGATTTTTCCGCTGGGGCCTCTGGAAACACCATATATTTT.

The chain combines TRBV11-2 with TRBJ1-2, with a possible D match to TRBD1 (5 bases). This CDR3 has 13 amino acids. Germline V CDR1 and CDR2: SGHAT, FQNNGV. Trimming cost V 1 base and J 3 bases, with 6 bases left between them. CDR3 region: CASSLVTDYGYTF. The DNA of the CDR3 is TGTGCCAGCAGCTTAGTGACAGACTATGGCTACACCTTC.

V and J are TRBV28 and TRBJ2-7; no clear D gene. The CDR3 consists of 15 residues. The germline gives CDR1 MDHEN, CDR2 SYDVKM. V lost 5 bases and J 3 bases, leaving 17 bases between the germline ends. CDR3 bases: TGTGCCAGCAGTCTTTCCGACCGGACGGGCTACGAGCAGTACTTC. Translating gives CASSLSDRTGYEQYF.

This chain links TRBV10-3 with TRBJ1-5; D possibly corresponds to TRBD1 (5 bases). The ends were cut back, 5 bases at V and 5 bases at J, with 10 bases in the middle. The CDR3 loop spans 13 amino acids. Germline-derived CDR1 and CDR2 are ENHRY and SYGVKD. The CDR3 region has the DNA TGTGCCATCAGTAACGGGGGAGATCAGCCCCAGCATTTT. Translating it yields CAISNGGDQPQHF.

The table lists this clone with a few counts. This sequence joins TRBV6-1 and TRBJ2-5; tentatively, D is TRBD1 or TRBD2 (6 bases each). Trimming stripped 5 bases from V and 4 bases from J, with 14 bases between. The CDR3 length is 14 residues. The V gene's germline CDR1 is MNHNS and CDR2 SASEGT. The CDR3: CASSKGGFGETQYF. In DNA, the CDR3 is TGTGCCAGCAGTAAGGGGGGATTTGGAGAGACCCAGTACTTC.

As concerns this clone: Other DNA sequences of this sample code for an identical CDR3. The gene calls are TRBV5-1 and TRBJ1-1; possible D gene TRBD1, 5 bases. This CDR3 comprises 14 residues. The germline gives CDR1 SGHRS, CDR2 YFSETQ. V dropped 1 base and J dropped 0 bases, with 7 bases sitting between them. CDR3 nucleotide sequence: TGCGCCAGCAGCTTGACAGGTATGAACACTGAAGCTTTCTTT. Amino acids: CASSLTGMNTEAFF. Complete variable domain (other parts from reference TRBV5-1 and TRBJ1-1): KAGVTQTPRYLIKTRGQQVTLSCSPISGHRSVSWYQQTPGQGLQFLFEYFSETQRNKGNFPGRFSGRQFSNSRSEMNVSTLELGDSALYLCASSLTGMNTEAFFGQGTRLTVV.

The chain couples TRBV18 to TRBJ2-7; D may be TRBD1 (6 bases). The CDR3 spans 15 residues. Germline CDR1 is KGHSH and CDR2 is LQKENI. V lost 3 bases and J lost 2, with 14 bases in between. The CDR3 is CASSPPTGRAYEQYF. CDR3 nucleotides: TGTGCCAGCTCACCCCCGACAGGTAGAGCCTACGAGCAGTACTTC.

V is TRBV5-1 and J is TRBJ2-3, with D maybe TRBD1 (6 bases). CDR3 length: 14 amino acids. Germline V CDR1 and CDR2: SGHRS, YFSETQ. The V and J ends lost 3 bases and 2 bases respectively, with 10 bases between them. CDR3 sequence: CASSYQGFTDTQYF. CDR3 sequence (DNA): TGCGCCAGCAGCTATCAGGGGTTCACAGATACGCAGTATTTT.

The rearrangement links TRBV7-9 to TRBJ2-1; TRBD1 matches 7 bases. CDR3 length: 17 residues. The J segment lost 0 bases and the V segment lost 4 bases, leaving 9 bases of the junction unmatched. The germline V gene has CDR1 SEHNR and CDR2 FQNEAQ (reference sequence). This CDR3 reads CASSSNRGKRSYNEQFF. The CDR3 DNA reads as TGTGCCAGCAGCTCGAACAGGGGAAAACGCTCCTACAATGAGCAGTTCTTC.

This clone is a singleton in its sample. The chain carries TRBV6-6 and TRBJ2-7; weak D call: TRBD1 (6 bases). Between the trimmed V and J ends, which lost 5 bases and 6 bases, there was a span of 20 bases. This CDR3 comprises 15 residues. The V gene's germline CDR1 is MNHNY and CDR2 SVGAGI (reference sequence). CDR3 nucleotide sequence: TGTGCCAGCAGTGCTGGGCCGGGACAAGGAATCGAGCAGTACTTC. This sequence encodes CASSAGPGQGIEQYF.

The CDR3 reads CASSPLRAPSDNEQFF. The CDR3 DNA reads as TGTGCCAGCAGCCCCCTTCGCGCACCGAGCGACAATGAGCAGTTCTTC. The chain links TRBV11-2 to TRBJ2-1; D is unclear. The length of the CDR3 is 16 residues. Germline assignment: CDR1 SGHAT and CDR2 FQNNGV. Trimming took off 5 bases at V and 5 bases at J, with 19 bases between the two ends.

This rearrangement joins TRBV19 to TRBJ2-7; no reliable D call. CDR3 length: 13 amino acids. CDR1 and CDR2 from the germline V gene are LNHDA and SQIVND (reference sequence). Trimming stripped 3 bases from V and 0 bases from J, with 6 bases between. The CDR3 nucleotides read TGTGCCAGTAGTATCGCCCCCTCCTACGAGCAGTACTTC. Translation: CASSIAPSYEQYF.

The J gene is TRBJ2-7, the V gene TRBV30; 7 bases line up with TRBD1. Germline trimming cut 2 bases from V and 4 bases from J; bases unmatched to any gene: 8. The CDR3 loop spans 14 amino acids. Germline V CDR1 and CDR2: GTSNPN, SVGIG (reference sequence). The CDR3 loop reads CAWSSGTAAYEQYV. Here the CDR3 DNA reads TGTGCCTGGAGTTCCGGGACAGCGGCTTACGAGCAGTACGTC.

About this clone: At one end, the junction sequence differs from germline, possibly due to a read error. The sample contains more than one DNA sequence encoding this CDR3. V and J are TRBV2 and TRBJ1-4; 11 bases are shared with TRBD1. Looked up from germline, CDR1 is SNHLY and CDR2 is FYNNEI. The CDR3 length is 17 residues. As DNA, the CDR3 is TGCGCCAGCAGAGAGGACAGGGGGCTTTCAACTAATGAAAAACTGTTTTTT. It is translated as CASREDRGLSTNEKLFF.

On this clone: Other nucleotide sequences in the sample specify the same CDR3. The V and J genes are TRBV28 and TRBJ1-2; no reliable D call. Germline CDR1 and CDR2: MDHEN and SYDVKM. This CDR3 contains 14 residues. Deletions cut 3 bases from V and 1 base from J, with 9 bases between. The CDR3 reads CASSFGVFNYGYTF. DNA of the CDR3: TGTGCCAGCAGTTTTGGGGTATTTAACTATGGCTACACCTTC.

The CDR3 region is CASSLGFRNTEAFF. CDR3 sequence (DNA): TGTGCCAGCAGCTTAGGTTTCAGAAACACTGAAGCTTTCTTT. V is TRBV7-9 and J is TRBJ1-1; D not certain. Germline V CDR1 and CDR2: SEHNR, FQNEAQ (reference sequence). V lost 1 base and J lost 2, with 8 bases in between. This CDR3 has 14 residues.

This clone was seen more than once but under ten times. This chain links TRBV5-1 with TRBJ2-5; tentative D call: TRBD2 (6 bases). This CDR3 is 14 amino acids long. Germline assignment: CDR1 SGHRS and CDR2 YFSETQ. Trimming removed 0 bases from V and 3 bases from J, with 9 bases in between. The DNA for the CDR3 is TGCGCCAGCAGCTTGGATTCGGGAGAAGAGACCCAGTACTTC. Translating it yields CASSLDSGEETQYF.

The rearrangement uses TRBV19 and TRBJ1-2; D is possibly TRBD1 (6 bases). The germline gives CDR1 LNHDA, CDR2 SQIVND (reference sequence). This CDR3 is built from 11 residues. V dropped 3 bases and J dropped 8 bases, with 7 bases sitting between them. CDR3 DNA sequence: TGTGCCAGTAGTATCGGGGGCGGCTACACCTTC. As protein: CASSIGGGYTF.

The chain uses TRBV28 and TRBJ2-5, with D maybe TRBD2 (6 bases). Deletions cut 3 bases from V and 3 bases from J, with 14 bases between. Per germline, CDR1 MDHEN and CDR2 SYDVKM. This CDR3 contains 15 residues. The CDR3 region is CASSFMGGREETQYF. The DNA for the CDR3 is TGTGCCAGCAGTTTTATGGGGGGACGGGAAGAGACCCAGTACTTC.

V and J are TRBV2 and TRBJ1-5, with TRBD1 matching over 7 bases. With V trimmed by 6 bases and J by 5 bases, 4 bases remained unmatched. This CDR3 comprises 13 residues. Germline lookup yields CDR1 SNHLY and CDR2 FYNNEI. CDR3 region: CASRGQLDQPQHF. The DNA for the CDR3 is TGTGCCAGCAGGGGACAGCTAGATCAGCCCCAGCATTTT.

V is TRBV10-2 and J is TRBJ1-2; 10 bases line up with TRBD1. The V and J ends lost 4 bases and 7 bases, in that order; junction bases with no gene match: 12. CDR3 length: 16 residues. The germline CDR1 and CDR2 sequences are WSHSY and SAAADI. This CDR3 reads CASSASGTGVNGGYTF. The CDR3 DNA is TGCGCCAGCAGTGCCTCGGGGACAGGGGTAAACGGTGGCTACACCTTC.

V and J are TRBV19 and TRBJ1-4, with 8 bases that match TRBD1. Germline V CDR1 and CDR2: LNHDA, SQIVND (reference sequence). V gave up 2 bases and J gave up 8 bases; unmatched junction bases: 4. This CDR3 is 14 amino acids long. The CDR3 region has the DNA TGTGCCAGTAGTATACCGGGACAGGAGGAAAAACTGTTTTTT. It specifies CASSIPGQEEKLFF. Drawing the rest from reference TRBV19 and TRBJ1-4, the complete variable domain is DGGITQSPKYLFRKEGQNVTLSCEQNLNHDAMYWYRQDPGQGLRLIYYSQIVNDFQKGDIAEGYSVSREKKESFPLTVTSAQKNPTAFYLCASSIPGQEEKLFFGSGTQLSVL.